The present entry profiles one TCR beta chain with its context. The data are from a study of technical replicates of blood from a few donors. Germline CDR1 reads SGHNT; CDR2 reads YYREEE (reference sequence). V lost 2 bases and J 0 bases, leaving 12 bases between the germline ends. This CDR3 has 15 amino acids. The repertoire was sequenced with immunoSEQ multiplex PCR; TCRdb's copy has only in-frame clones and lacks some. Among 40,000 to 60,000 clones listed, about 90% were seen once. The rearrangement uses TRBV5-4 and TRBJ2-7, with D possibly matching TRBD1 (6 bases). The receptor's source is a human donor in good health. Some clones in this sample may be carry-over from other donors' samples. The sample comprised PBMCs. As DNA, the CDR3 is TGTGCCAGCAGCTTTCCAGGGGTACCCTCCTACGAGCAGTACTTC. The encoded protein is CASSFPGVPSYEQYF.